This passage covers 29 T cell receptor beta chains from one sample sequenced in a study of CD8+CD57+ T cells in acquired aplastic anemia (dated by TCRdb to between 2018 and 2020). For sequencing, an Illumina HiSeq 2000 was employed. Genomic DNA was used as template for profiling of TCR beta VDJ combinations and CDR3 sequences. In TCRdb, the public reads were trimmed at Q25 with fastp and aligned with MiXCR, with productive beta chains retained. Each entry is one CDR3 protein sequence, shown with its most common DNA and genes. The sample data list more than 150,000 distinct CDR3 sequences, and roughly half of these were observed just once. Approximately 2.9% of the sample is in the top ten clones. The sequencing input was sorted CD4+, CD8+, or CD8+CD57+ T cells (not recorded which) from PBMCs. Receptor source: a human donor in good health.

This clonotype was recorded many times. J is TRBJ1-3 and V is TRBV29-1; unclear D gene. The CDR3 spans 13 residues. V was trimmed by 1 base and J by 0 bases, leaving 4 bases between them. Germline CDR1 SQVTM, CDR2 ANQGSEA. CDR3 loop: CSVEAGSGNTIYF. DNA for the CDR3: TGCAGCGTTGAAGCCGGCTCTGGAAACACCATATATTTT.

V is TRBV13 and J is TRBJ2-1, with TRBD2 as a possible D gene (7 bases). V dropped 5 bases and J dropped 10 bases, with 30 bases sitting between them. CDR3 length: 18 residues. The germline V gene has CDR1 PRHDT and CDR2 FYEKMQ (reference sequence). The CDR3 here is CASSPTLQAKGGGNEQFF. CDR3 in DNA: TGTGCCAGCAGCCCTACCCTACAGGCCAAGGGGGGGGGAAACGAGCAGTTCTTC.

This clonotype was detected a few times. Mismatch with germline at one junction end may stem from a read error. The V call is TRBV2, the J call TRBJ1-1; 7 nucleotides match TRBD1. The CDR3 extends over 14 amino acids. CDR1 is SNHLY, CDR2 FYNNEI, per germline. As DNA, the CDR3 is TGTGCCAGCAGCGATGGACAGGCCAACACTGAAGCGTTCTTT. As protein: CASSDGQANTEAFF.

This clonotype occurred many times. The chain couples TRBV10-1 to TRBJ1-1; D gene unclear. The length of the CDR3 is 14 residues. Germline V gene data show CDR1 as WNHNN and CDR2 as SYGVQD (reference sequence). Trimming cost V 3 bases and J 1 base, with 9 bases left between them. The CDR3 region has the DNA TGCGCCAGCAGTGACGAGGCGGGGAACACTGAAGCTTTCTTT. Translating gives CASSDEAGNTEAFF.

Details on this clonotype: A junction boundary mismatches the germline segment, possibly from a read error. This chain joins TRBV11-2 and TRBJ1-1, with D unresolved. The CDR3 consists of 17 residues. The V gene's germline CDR1 is SGHAT and CDR2 FQNNGV. In DNA, the CDR3 is TGTGCCTGCAGCTTACTACACCCCTCCGCAGCTAACACTGAAGCTTTCTTT. It encodes CACSLLHPSAANTEAFF.

This clonotype has at least ten counts. This sequence joins TRBV6-4 and TRBJ2-3; 8 bases map to TRBD2. The CDR3 extends over 16 amino acids. J lost 4 bases, V lost 0 bases, and 6 bases had no gene match. Per the germline V gene, CDR1 is MRHNA and CDR2 is SNTAGT. CDR3 loop: CASSDSSGSPPDTQYF. The CDR3 nucleotides read TGTGCCAGCAGTGACTCGAGCGGGAGTCCCCCAGATACGCAGTATTTT.

The chain has TRBV5-1 and TRBJ1-6; 12 nucleotides agree with TRBD1. From germline, CDR1 is SGHRS and CDR2 YFSETQ. With V trimmed by 1 base and J by 7 bases, 3 bases remained unmatched. This CDR3 spans 16 amino acids. For the CDR3, the DNA is TGCGCCAGCAGCTTGCTTGGGACAGGGGGCAATTCACCCCTCCACTTT. Protein product: CASSLLGTGGNSPLHF.

This clonotype was observed at least ten times. The chain has TRBV5-1 and TRBJ2-1; D might be TRBD2 (5 bases). The CDR3 is 13 amino acids. V lost 0 bases and J lost 9, with 10 bases in between. Germline CDR1 and CDR2: SGHRS and YFSETQ. The CDR3 loop reads CASSLDLEGEQFF. In DNA, the CDR3 is TGCGCCAGCAGCTTGGATCTTGAGGGTGAGCAGTTCTTC.

This clonotype showed up many times. The V call is TRBV25-1, the J call TRBJ1-1; maybe TRBD1 (6 bases). From germline, CDR1 is MGHDK and CDR2 SYGVNS. Trimming removed 2 bases at V and 7 bases at J, with 20 bases between. The CDR3 has 16 amino acids. The CDR3 region is CASSEGGGHKGGEAFF. CDR3 bases: TGTGCCAGCAGTGAAGGGGGGGGACATAAGGGAGGTGAAGCTTTCTTT.

Ten or more counts support this clonotype. The chain has TRBV10-1 and TRBJ1-2; 8 bases agree with TRBD1. CDR3 length: 19 amino acids. With V trimmed by 0 bases and J by 0 bases, 12 bases remained unmatched. Germline CDR1 is WNHNN and CDR2 is SYGVQD (reference sequence). In nucleotides, the CDR3 is TGCGCCAGCAGTGAGTCGTATAGGCAGGGGGCCAGCGCTAACTATGGCTACACCTTC. Its protein product is CASSESYRQGASANYGYTF.

The V and J genes are TRBV7-8 and TRBJ2-5, with a weak D call TRBD1 (5 bases). V was clipped by 5 bases and J by 5 bases, with 21 bases between them. There are 16 residues in the CDR3. CDR1 SGHVS and CDR2 FQNEAQ come from the germline V gene. The CDR3 DNA reads as TGTGCCAGCAGCCTACGAATCCAACAGGAAAAGGAGACCCAGTACTTC. Amino acids: CASSLRIQQEKETQYF.

The chain recombines TRBV10-3 with TRBJ1-1, with D possibly TRBD1 on 6 matching bases. Germline loops: CDR1 ENHRY, CDR2 SYGVKD. V lost 0 bases and J 5 bases, leaving 10 bases between the germline ends. CDR3 length: 14 amino acids. Here the CDR3 DNA reads TGTGCCATCAGTGAGTCCAGGGGAGGTACTGAAGCTTTCTTT. Its protein product is CAISESRGGTEAFF.

The sample holds many counts of this clonotype. The chain recombines TRBV20-1 with TRBJ1-5; D perhaps matches TRBD1 (6 bases). Germline V gene lookup returns CDR1 DFQATT and CDR2 SNEGSKA (reference sequence). This CDR3 has 15 amino acids. V lost 4 bases and J lost 4, with 17 bases in between. In DNA, the CDR3 is TGCAGTGCTAAAAAGGGGGGGTCAGTTAATCAGCCCCAGCATTTT. As protein: CSAKKGGSVNQPQHF.

This clonotype is a singleton in its sample. The rearrangement joins TRBV18 to TRBJ2-5; no clear D gene. The germline V gene encodes CDR1 KGHSH and CDR2 LQKENI. V lost 7 bases and J lost 1, with 7 bases in between. The CDR3 has 12 amino acids. The CDR3 coding sequence is TGTGCCAGCTGCAACAGCCAAGAGACCCAGTACTTC. Its translation: CASCNSQETQYF.

J is TRBJ1-6 and V is TRBV6-2 or TRBV6-3; 7 nucleotides line up with TRBD1. CDR1 is MNHEY and CDR2 is SVGEGT in the germline V gene. The CDR3 consists of 18 residues. Trimming cost V 6 bases and J 0 bases; bases outside gene matches: 11. CDR3 sequence: CASSQIRDSSSYNSPLHF. The CDR3 DNA is TGTGCCAGCAGCCAAATCCGGGACAGCTCCTCCTATAATTCACCCCTCCACTTT.

V gene TRBV10-3 combines with J gene TRBJ1-5; D uncertain. The CDR3 has 15 amino acids. The germline CDR1 and CDR2 sequences are ENHRY and SYGVKD. Trimming took off 2 bases at V and 0 bases at J, with 8 bases between the two ends. Here the CDR3 DNA reads TGTGCCATCAGTGAGACAGACTATAGCAATCAGCCCCAGCATTTT. It codes for CAISETDYSNQPQHF.

The chain carries TRBV19 and TRBJ2-3, with TRBD1 identical over 9 bases. The CDR3 is 14 residues long. Germline V lookup: CDR1 LNHDA, CDR2 SQIVND (reference sequence). J lost 1 base, V lost 6 bases, and 2 bases had no gene match. For the CDR3, the DNA is TGTGCCAGTAGCAGGACAGGGGGCACAGATACGCAGTATTTT. Protein product: CASSRTGGTDTQYF.

The chain uses TRBV5-4 and TRBJ2-3, with 13 bases aligning to TRBD2. The CDR3 is 18 residues long. The junction had 7 bases not matched to a gene; V was cut back by 2 bases and J by 1 base. CDR1 and CDR2 (germline): SGHNT, YYREEE (reference sequence). This CDR3 reads CASSLLLAGGMRTDTQYF. CDR3 bases: TGTGCCAGCAGCTTATTACTAGCGGGGGGGATGCGCACAGATACGCAGTATTTT.

This clonotype was counted many times. The genes are TRBV7-3 and TRBJ2-3, with 7 bases identical to TRBD2. J lost 6 bases, V lost 0 bases, and 9 bases had no gene match. Per germline, CDR1 SGHTA and CDR2 FQGTGA. CDR3 length equals 16 residues. The CDR3 DNA is TGTGCCAGCAGCTTAACAGTCGGGGAGGGTGGGGATACGCAGTATTTT. This codes for CASSLTVGEGGDTQYF.

CDR3: CASKTEYYGYTF. For the CDR3, the DNA is TGTGCCAGCAAGACAGAATACTATGGCTACACCTTC. The rearrangement links TRBV2 to TRBJ1-2, with a weak D call TRBD1 (5 bases). From germline, CDR1 is SNHLY and CDR2 FYNNEI. The CDR3 runs 12 residues. V lost 7 bases and J 3 bases, leaving 9 bases between the germline ends.

Written as DNA, the CDR3 is TGTGCCAGATCGACCCGGGACAGGGGAGACAATGAGCAGTTCTTC. Residues: CARSTRDRGDNEQFF. This chain uses TRBV25-1 with TRBJ2-1; 10 nucleotides match TRBD1. CDR3 length: 15 amino acids. J was trimmed by 5 bases and V by 9 bases; bases with no gene match: 10. CDR1 MGHDK and CDR2 SYGVNS come from the germline V gene. Drawing the rest from reference TRBV25-1 and TRBJ2-1, the complete variable domain is EADIYQTPRYLVIGTGKKITLECSQTMGHDKMYWYQQDPGMELHLIHYSYGVNSTEKGDLSSESTVSRIRTEHFPLTLESARPSHTSQYLCARSTRDRGDNEQFFGPGTRLTVL.

This clonotype was counted at least ten times. The rearrangement links TRBV6-2 or TRBV6-3 to TRBJ1-1; D call uncertain. Germline V lookup: CDR1 MNHEY, CDR2 SVGEGT. Between the trimmed V and J ends, which lost 2 bases and 8 bases, there was a span of 9 bases. The CDR3 is 12 residues long. Here the CDR3 DNA reads TGTGCCAGCAGTTACCGCGGCCTCGAAGCTTTCTTT. As protein: CASSYRGLEAFF.

As for this clonotype: A read error may explain this, as a much larger clone is one base away. The chain uses TRBV20-1 and TRBJ2-1, with TRBD2 identical over 9 bases. This CDR3 has 15 amino acids. Germline V gene lookup returns CDR1 DFQATT and CDR2 SNEGSKA (reference sequence). CDR3 bases: TGCAGTGTCCCCCCTGGGGCGGGAGGGCCCAATGAGCGGTTCTTC. Amino acid sequence: CSVPPGAGGPNERFF.

This clonotype appeared many times. V usage is TRBV6-5 and J usage is TRBJ2-7; TRBD2 might be the D (6 bases). The CDR3 has 14 residues. V was pared by 2 bases and J by 2 bases, with 10 bases between. Germline V gene lookup returns CDR1 MNHEY and CDR2 SVGAGI. CDR3 bases: TGTGCCAGCAGTTACGGAGGGCCGACCTACGAGCAGTACTTC. It is translated as CASSYGGPTYEQYF.

This clonotype has only one observation. The V call is TRBV19, the J call TRBJ2-1, with a weak D call TRBD2 (6 bases). V gave up 6 bases and J gave up 0 bases, with 12 bases separating them. There are 15 residues in the CDR3. CDR1 is LNHDA, CDR2 SQIVND, per germline (reference sequence). DNA of the CDR3: TGTGCCAGTAGCGCCGGGGGTCGCTCCTACAATGAGCAGTTCTTC. Translated: CASSAGGRSYNEQFF.

With respect to this clonotype: One junction end disagrees with the germline gene, perhaps due to a read error. V is TRBV14 and J is TRBJ1-2; tentatively, D is TRBD1 (6 bases). CDR1 is SGHDN and CDR2 is FVKESK in the germline V gene. CDR3 length: 14 residues. The CDR3 loop reads CAGSPQGWGYGYTF. For the CDR3, the DNA is TGTGCCGGCAGCCCACAGGGTTGGGGGTATGGCTACACCTTC.

This clonotype was counted ten times or more. V and J are TRBV10-2 and TRBJ2-1; weak D call: TRBD2 (6 bases). The V and J ends lost 0 bases and 5 bases respectively, with 23 bases between them. Germline V gene lookup returns CDR1 WSHSY and CDR2 SAAADI. The length of the CDR3 is 19 residues. The CDR3 region is CASSESGGSRILENNEQFF. The DNA for the CDR3 is TGCGCCAGCAGTGAGTCTGGGGGGAGCCGCATCCTGGAAAACAATGAGCAGTTCTTC.

V and J are TRBV28 and TRBJ1-2; 8 nucleotides match TRBD1. The CDR3 totals 12 residues. The ends lost 10 bases at V and 5 bases at J; junction bases unmatched: 6. Looked up from germline, CDR1 is MDHEN and CDR2 is SYDVKM. CDR3 bases: TGTGCCATTGCAGGGGGCGGTTATGGCTACACCTTC. This encodes CAIAGGGYGYTF.

About this clonotype: One junction end does not reproduce the germline sequence, and a read error may be involved. V is TRBV5-1 and J is TRBJ2-1, with 10 bases aligning to TRBD2. The CDR3 contains 19 residues. Looked up from germline, CDR1 is SGHRS and CDR2 is YFSETQ. CDR3 coding DNA: TGCGCCAGCAGCGAGGACGACCTTGTTAGCGGGAGGCCCTACAGTGAGCAGTTCTTC. Amino acids: CASSEDDLVSGRPYSEQFF.